The sequence of this T cell receptor beta chain was determined in a study of vaccination and CD4 T cells after COVID-19. An Oncomine TCR Beta short-read assay was used to sequence the DNA from cultured CD4+ T cells. Using its own MiXCR run on the PCR reads, TCRdb lists one record per CDR3 protein. The sample has over 9,500 distinct CDR3 sequences, about two fifths seen once. In regard to this clonotype: Antigen specificity is unknown.

Treatment meaning: roughly 10-day PBMC culture with coronavirus spike peptide pools or control peptides (ViraFEST assay). This CDR3 region has 16 residues. Trimming took 0 bases from V and 2 from J, leaving 11 bases between them. CDR1 SGHVS and CDR2 FQNEAQ come from the germline V gene. The source of this sequence is a human donor who had recovered from COVID-19. The sample was CD4+ T cells from blood, cultured in vitro. The chain combines TRBV7-8 with TRBJ1-5; the D gene is possibly TRBD1 (5 bases). The CDR3 coding sequence is TGTGCCAGCAGCTTAGCGGCAGGGATGGGCAATCAGCCCCAGCATTTT. Translation: CASSLAAGMGNQPQHF.